These 4 T cell receptor beta chains were all obtained from the same sample, sequenced in a study of blood T cell repertoires in COVID-19. Assay used: immunoSEQ multiplex PCR; TCRdb lists only in-frame clones, some missing. The repertoire holds 200,000 to 250,000 clones, with over 75% as singletons. The sample taken for sequencing was peripheral blood. The receptor source for this set is a man aged 25 to 40 who had recovered from COVID-19.

This chain uses TRBV29-1 with TRBJ2-5; possible D gene TRBD2, 5 bases. The CDR3 runs to 11 residues. Between the trimmed V and J ends, which lost 4 bases and 5 bases, there was a span of 8 bases. Germline CDR1 SQVTM, CDR2 ANQGSEA. The CDR3 DNA reads TGCAGCGTTGGAGGGTTCGAGACCCAGTACTTC. Translation: CSVGGFETQYF.

The V gene is TRBV3-1 (or the pseudogene TRBV3-2), the J gene TRBJ1-3; D unclear. Trimming cost V 5 bases and J 4 bases, with 18 bases left between them. Germline assignment: CDR1 LGHDT and CDR2 YNNKEL (reference sequence). The CDR3 has 16 amino acids. This CDR3 is CASSEVAAGTGNTIYF. The CDR3 coding sequence is TGTGCCAGCAGCGAAGTTGCGGCGGGAACGGGAAACACCATATATTTT.

The gene calls are TRBV11-3 and TRBJ2-3; D perhaps matches TRBD1 (6 bases). V was shortened by 5 bases and J by 3 bases, with 9 bases between the two germline ends. CDR3 length: 13 residues. CDR1 and CDR2 from the germline V gene are SGHNT and YENEEA. DNA of the CDR3: TGTGCCAGCAGCAAGGGGGAAACAGATACGCAGTATTTT. The encoded protein is CASSKGETDTQYF.

The table lists this clone with a few counts. The V call is TRBV28, the J call TRBJ2-7; possibly TRBD1 for D (5 bases). Trimming cost V 2 bases and J 9 bases, with 5 bases left between them. Germline CDR1 MDHEN, CDR2 SYDVKM. The CDR3 has 10 residues. The CDR3 sequence: CASSLQGQYV. DNA for the CDR3: TGTGCCAGCAGTTTACAGGGGCAGTACGTC.